The 2 T cell receptor beta chains below come from one sample, sequenced in a study of glioma-infiltrating T cells (dated by TCRdb to 2016 to 2018). The instrument given in TCRdb is Illumina MiSeq. TCR alpha and beta CDR3 regions were amplified with the iRepertoire nested amplicon-rescue multiplex PCR (arm-PCR) platform from RNA. TCRdb reworked the public reads: Q25 trimming with fastp, MiXCR clone assembly, productive beta chains retained. A single entry per CDR3 protein holds the most common genes and DNA from its merged rows. The table for this sample lists about 380,000 distinct CDR3 sequences; 41% of them were counted only once. About 12% of the sample is held by the ten biggest clonotypes. The specimen was glioma tissue, nonneoplastic brain tissue, or PBMCs (not recorded which). These receptors were taken from a human donor with low-grade glioma or glioblastoma, undergoing nonglioma brain surgery, or in good health (not recorded which).

CDR3 bases: TGTGCCAGCACCTTGGACAGGGCAACCTACGAGCAGTACTTC. Translating gives CASTLDRATYEQYF. The chain couples TRBV28 to TRBJ2-7, with 8 bases matching TRBD1. Germline V gives CDR1 MDHEN, CDR2 SYDVKM. The trim removed 7 bases at V and 2 bases at J, leaving 7 bases unmatched. The CDR3 runs to 14 residues.

A note on this clonotype: It is likely a read error, because the conserved phenylalanine at the end of the CDR3 is missing. The J gene is TRBJ1-2, the V gene TRBV7-2; D is uncertain. This CDR3 region has 13 residues. From germline, CDR1 is SGHTA and CDR2 FQGNSA. V lost 1 base, J lost 5 bases, and 8 bases lay in between. The CDR3 sequence: CASSLDLRYGYTI. CDR3 DNA sequence: TGTGCCAGCAGCTTAGATTTGCGGTATGGCTACACCATC.